Listed below are T cell receptor beta chains from one sample, sequenced in a study of T cells in Graves' hyperthyroidism and ophthalmopathy. MiXCR was run by TCRdb on the multiplex PCR reads, yielding one entry per CDR3 protein. The sample carries roughly 570,000 distinct CDR3 sequences, around 45% recorded once. Input material: peripheral blood or thyroid tissue (not recorded which). The receptors originated from a woman under 30 with Graves' hyperthyroidism. CDR3s include the opening cysteine and the closing phenylalanine or tryptophan. D genes are given only for firm matches. A row's size may be missing; if present it is once, few, many or a size class.

TGTGCCAGCAGCTTAAGACGAGAGCCCCAGCATTTT	CASSLRREPQHF	TRBJ1-5	12	-	TRBV7-2	few
TGTGCCAGCAGCCCCGAAACAGGTGACGAGCAGTACTTC	CASSPETGDEQYF	TRBJ2-7	13	-	TRBV7-7	few
TGTGCCAGCAGCTTAGGTCGACGACTAGCGGGACGGGATGAGCAGTACTTC	CASSLGRRLAGRDEQYF	TRBJ2-7	17	TRBD2	TRBV7-8	-
TGTGCCAGCAGTTCCCGACAGGGAGGGTCGGAGACCCAGTACTTC	CASSSRQGGSETQYF	TRBJ2-5	15	-	TRBV12-3/TRBV12-4	-
TGCAGTGCTTTTAGCGGGGACTCCTACGAGCAGTACTTC	CSAFSGDSYEQYF	TRBJ2-7	13	TRBD2	TRBV20-1	-
TGCGCCAGCAGCCTCTTGGGGGGACAGGGGGCTGGCGAGCAGTTCTTC	CASSLLGGQGAGEQFF	TRBJ2-1	16	TRBD1	TRBV5-1	few
TGTGCCACCAGTGCTGGGATGGCTAATGAAAAACTGTTTTTT	CATSAGMANEKLFF	TRBJ1-4	14	-	TRBV24-1	many
TGTGCCAGCTCGGGGGCGGACAACACAGATACGCAGTATTTT	CASSGADNTDTQYF	TRBJ2-3	14	-	TRBV7-9	-
TGTGCCAGCAGCTTATTCAGCACAGGTGGGTTCTTC	CASSLFSTGGFF	TRBJ2-1	12	-	TRBV7-6	-
TGTGCCAGCAGCCTATCCTACTTCTCTGGAAACACCATATATTTT	CASSLSYFSGNTIYF	TRBJ1-3	15	-	TRBV13	many
TGCAGTGCTAGATCGGTCAGCAATCAGCCCCAGCATTTT	CSARSVSNQPQHF	TRBJ1-5	13	-	TRBV20-1	-
TGCAGTGCTAGTGCGGGACAGGGGTCTGGAAACACCATATATTTT	CSASAGQGSGNTIYF	TRBJ1-3	15	TRBD1	TRBV20-1	-
TGTGCCAGTAGTACCAGACAGGGGAAAGATCAGCCCCAGCATTTT	CASSTRQGKDQPQHF	TRBJ1-5	15	TRBD1	TRBV19	many
TGCAGCACCCCGACAGGGTATGGCTACACCTTC	CSTPTGYGYTF	TRBJ1-2	11	TRBD1	TRBV29-1	-